This T cell receptor (beta chain) was retrieved from a study of blood T cell repertoires in COVID-19. For the study at large: COVID-19 samples, acute and convalescent, were from the United States, Italy and Spain. In each case, the material was cDNA or gDNA derived from T cells, B-cell-depleted T cells, or PBMCs.

The CDR3 totals 16 residues. V was cut by 3 bases and J by 4 bases, with 18 bases left in between. Germline CDR1 and CDR2: LGHNA and YSLEER. As originally analysed: Amplifying reference gene primers gave estimates of nucleated cell counts. Repertoires were generated with immunoSEQ multiplex PCR, while TCRdb's copy carries only in-frame clones and drops some. V, J and clone size reflect that table, while D and trimming were determined from the DNA. This table has about 250,000 clones, roughly 83% appearing once. The source of this sequence is a woman of 80 years or more with COVID-19, enrolled during active disease. The chain employs TRBV4-3 and TRBJ1-2, with a possible D match to TRBD1 (6 bases). The source material was peripheral blood. The CDR3 DNA follows: TGCGCCAGCAGCCAGACCGCGTCAGGGGCCGGCTATGGCTACACCTTC. The encoded protein is CASSQTASGAGYGYTF.